A single sample is the source of the 7 T cell receptor beta chains below, sequenced in a study of control samples from healthy donors and cancer patients. TCRdb's copy holds only in-frame clones and misses some; the assay was immunoSEQ multiplex PCR. Of tens of thousands of clones listed, about 90% were seen once; the top ten hold roughly 2%. The sequenced sample was PBMCs. These receptor sequences come from a woman aged 55 to 70 with head and neck cancer.

The chain combines TRBV5-6 with TRBJ1-1; D call uncertain. The CDR3 runs 14 residues. The germline V gene has CDR1 SGHDT and CDR2 YYEEEE. The V gene lost 0 bases and the J gene lost 4 bases, with 10 bases spanning the gap. In DNA form, the CDR3 reads TGTGCCAGCAGCTTGGGGGCGAAATCCACTGAAGCTTTCTTT. Its protein product is CASSLGAKSTEAFF.

V and J are TRBV3-1 (or the pseudogene TRBV3-2) and TRBJ2-3; D gene ambiguous. The CDR3 is made up of 12 amino acids. The germline V gene encodes CDR1 LGHDT and CDR2 YNNKEL (reference sequence). Trimming shortened V by 0 bases and J by 3 bases, and 1 base separated the two germline ends. The CDR3 region is CASSQDTDTQYF. The DNA of the CDR3 is TGTGCCAGCAGCCAAGATACAGATACGCAGTATTTT.

The CDR3 sequence is CASSFNPLGEQFF. In DNA, the CDR3 is TGTGCCAGCAGTTTCAACCCCCTGGGTGAGCAGTTCTTC. The chain is built from TRBV27 and TRBJ2-1; D unresolved. Trimming removed 3 bases at V and 9 bases at J, with 12 bases between. This CDR3 has 13 residues. CDR1 MNHEY and CDR2 SMNVEV come from the germline V gene (reference sequence).

This clone was recorded once. This chain joins TRBV2 and TRBJ1-6; no definite D call. V was cut by 3 bases and J by 1 base, with 7 bases left in between. The CDR3 is made up of 15 amino acids. Germline values: CDR1 SNHLY, CDR2 FYNNEI. CDR3 loop: CASSEGGSYNSPLHF. As DNA, the CDR3 is TGTGCCAGCAGTGAGGGCGGTTCCTATAATTCACCCCTCCACTTT.

The rearrangement uses TRBV7-3 and TRBJ2-2; a possible D gene is TRBD1 (5 bases). Germline values: CDR1 SGHTA, CDR2 FQGTGA. This CDR3 contains 15 residues. V was clipped by 5 bases and J by 1 base, with 11 bases between them. CDR3 sequence (DNA): TGTGCCAGCAGCGGTACAGGAATGAACACCGGGGAGCTGTTTTTT. Amino acids: CASSGTGMNTGELFF.

The chain uses TRBV2 and TRBJ2-3, with 9 positions matching TRBD1. CDR3 size: 16 residues. After removal of 4 bases from V and 2 bases from J, the junction contained 7 bases not matched to a gene. Germline loops: CDR1 SNHLY, CDR2 FYNNEI. The CDR3 region is CASSALGQGTTDTQYF. DNA for the CDR3: TGTGCCAGCAGTGCCCTCGGACAGGGGACCACAGATACGCAGTATTTT. The full variable domain, its missing parts supplied by reference TRBV2 and TRBJ2-3, is EPEVTQTPSHQVTQMGQEVILRCVPISNHLYFYWYRQILGQKVEFLVSFYNNEISEKSEIFDDQFSVERPDGSNFTLKIRSTKLEDSAMYFCASSALGQGTTDTQYFGPGTRLTVL.

The chain links TRBV3-1 (or the pseudogene TRBV3-2) to TRBJ2-3, with TRBD2 identical over 7 bases. The germline V gene encodes CDR1 LGHDT and CDR2 YNNKEL (reference sequence). The J segment lost 0 bases and the V segment lost 4 bases, leaving 13 bases of the junction unmatched. The CDR3 is 18 amino acids. The DNA of the CDR3 is TGTGCCAGCAGCCCTTCCTTCCAGCGGGGCCTAAGCACAGATACGCAGTATTTT. Its translation is CASSPSFQRGLSTDTQYF.